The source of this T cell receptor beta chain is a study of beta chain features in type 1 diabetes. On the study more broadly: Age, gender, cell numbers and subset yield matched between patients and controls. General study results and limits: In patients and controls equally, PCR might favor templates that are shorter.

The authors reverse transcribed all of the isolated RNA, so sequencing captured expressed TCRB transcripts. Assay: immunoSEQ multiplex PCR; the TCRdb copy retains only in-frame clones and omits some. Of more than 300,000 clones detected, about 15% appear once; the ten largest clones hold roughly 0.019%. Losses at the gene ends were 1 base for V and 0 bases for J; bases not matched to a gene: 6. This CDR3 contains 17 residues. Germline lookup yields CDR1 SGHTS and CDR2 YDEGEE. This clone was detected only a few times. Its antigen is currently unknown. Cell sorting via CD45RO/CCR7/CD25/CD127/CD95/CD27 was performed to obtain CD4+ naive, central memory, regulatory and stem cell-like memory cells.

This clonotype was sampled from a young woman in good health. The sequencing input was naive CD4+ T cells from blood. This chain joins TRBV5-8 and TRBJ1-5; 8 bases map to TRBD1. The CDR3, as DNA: TGTGCCAGCAGCTTGCCAGGGGGCATGGGTAGCAATCAGCCCCAGCATTTT. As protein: CASSLPGGMGSNQPQHF.